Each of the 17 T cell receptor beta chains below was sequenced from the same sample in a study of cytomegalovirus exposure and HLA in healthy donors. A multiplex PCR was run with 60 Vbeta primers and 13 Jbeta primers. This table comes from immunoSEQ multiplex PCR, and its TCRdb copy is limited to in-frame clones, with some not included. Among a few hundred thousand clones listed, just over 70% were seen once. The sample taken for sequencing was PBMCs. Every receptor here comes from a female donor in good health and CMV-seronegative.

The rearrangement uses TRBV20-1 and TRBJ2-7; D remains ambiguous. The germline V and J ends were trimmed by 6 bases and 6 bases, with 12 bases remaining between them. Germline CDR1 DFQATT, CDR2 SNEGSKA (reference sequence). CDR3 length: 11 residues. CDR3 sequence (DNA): TGCAGTGCGCTGTTGGCCTCCGAGCAGTACTTC. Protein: CSALLASEQYF.

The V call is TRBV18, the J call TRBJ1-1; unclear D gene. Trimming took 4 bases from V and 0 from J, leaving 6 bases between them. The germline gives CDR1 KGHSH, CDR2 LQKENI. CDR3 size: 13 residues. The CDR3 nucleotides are TGTGCCAGCTCACTGGACTTGAACACTGAAGCTTTCTTT. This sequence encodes CASSLDLNTEAFF. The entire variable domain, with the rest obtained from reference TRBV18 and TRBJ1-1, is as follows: NAGVMQNPRHLVRRRGQEARLRCSPMKGHSHVYWYRQLPEEGLKFMVYLQKENIIDESGMPKERFSAEFPKEGPSILRIQQVVRGDSAAYFCASSLDLNTEAFFGQGTRLTVV.

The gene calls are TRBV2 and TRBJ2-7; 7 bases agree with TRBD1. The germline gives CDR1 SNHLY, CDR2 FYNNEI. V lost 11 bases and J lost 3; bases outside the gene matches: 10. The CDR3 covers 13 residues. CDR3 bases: TGTGCCCGGGGTCGACAGGGTAGCTACGAGCAGTACTTC. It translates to CARGRQGSYEQYF.

The chain's CDR3 is CASSEPQGGYSNQPQHF. In DNA form, the CDR3 reads TGTGCCAGCAGCGAACCCCAAGGGGGTTATAGCAATCAGCCCCAGCATTTT. The J gene is TRBJ1-5, the V gene TRBV7-8, with D possibly being TRBD1 (6 bases). The CDR3 contains 17 residues. Germline lookup yields CDR1 SGHVS and CDR2 FQNEAQ. The V and J ends lost 5 bases and 0 bases respectively, with 17 bases between them.

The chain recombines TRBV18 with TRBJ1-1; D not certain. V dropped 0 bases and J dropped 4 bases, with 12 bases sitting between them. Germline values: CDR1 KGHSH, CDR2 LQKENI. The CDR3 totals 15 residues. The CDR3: CASSPPATRSTEAFF. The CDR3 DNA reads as TGTGCCAGCTCACCACCGGCGACTCGGAGCACTGAAGCTTTCTTT. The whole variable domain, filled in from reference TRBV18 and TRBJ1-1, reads NAGVMQNPRHLVRRRGQEARLRCSPMKGHSHVYWYRQLPEEGLKFMVYLQKENIIDESGMPKERFSAEFPKEGPSILRIQQVVRGDSAAYFCASSPPATRSTEAFFGQGTRLTVV.

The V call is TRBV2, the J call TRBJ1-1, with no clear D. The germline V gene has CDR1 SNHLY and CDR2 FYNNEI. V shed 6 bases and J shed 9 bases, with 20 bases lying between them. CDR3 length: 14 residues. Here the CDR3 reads CASSLERDSEKAFF. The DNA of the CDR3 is TGTGCCAGCAGCCTCGAGAGGGATTCAGAAAAAGCTTTCTTT.

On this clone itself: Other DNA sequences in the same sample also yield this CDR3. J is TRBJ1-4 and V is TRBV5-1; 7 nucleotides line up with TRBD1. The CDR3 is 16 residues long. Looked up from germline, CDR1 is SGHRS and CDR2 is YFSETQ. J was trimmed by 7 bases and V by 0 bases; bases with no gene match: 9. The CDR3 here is CASSLGQGPGSEKLFF. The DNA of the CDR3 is TGCGCCAGCAGCTTGGGACAGGGCCCGGGATCTGAAAAACTGTTTTTT.

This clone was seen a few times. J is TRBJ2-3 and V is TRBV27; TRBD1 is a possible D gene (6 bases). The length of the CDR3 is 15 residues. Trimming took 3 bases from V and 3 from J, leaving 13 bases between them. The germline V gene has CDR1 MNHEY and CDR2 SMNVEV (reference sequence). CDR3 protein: CASSFMTQGTDTQYF. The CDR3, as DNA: TGTGCCAGCAGTTTTATGACGCAGGGGACAGATACGCAGTATTTT.

In nucleotides, the CDR3 is TGTGCCAGCAGCCGTTACAGGGGGGAAACCGGGGAGCTGTTTTTT. This gives the protein CASSRYRGETGELFF. The chain links TRBV14 to TRBJ2-2; TRBD1 agrees at 8 bases. From germline, CDR1 is SGHDN and CDR2 FVKESK. This CDR3 region has 15 residues. The V and J ends lost 4 bases and 5 bases, in that order; junction bases with no gene match: 6.

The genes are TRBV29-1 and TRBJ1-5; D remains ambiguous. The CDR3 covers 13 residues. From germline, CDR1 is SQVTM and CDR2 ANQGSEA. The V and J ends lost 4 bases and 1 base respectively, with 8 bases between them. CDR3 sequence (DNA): TGCAGCGTTGGAGGAGGGAGCAATCAGCCCCAGCATTTT. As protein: CSVGGGSNQPQHF.

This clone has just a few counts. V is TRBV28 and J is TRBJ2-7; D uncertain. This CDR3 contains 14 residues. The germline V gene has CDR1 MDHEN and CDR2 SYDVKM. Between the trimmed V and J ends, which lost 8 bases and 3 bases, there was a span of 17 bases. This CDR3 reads CASFSPGRFYEQYF. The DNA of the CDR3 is TGTGCCAGCTTTTCGCCAGGTCGATTCTACGAGCAGTACTTC.

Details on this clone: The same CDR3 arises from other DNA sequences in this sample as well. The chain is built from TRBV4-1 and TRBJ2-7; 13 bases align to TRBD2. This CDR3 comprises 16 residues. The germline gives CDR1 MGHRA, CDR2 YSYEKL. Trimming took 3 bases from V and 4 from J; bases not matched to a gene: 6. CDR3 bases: TGCGCCAGCAGCCAGACCGGGACTAGCGGGAAATACGAGCAGTACTTC. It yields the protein CASSQTGTSGKYEQYF.

The CDR3 sequence is CASREGLSPEQYF. The CDR3 bases are TGTGCCAGCAGGGAGGGACTCAGCCCCGAGCAGTACTTC. The chain combines TRBV6-1 with TRBJ2-7, with D perhaps matching TRBD2 (6 bases). Trimming took 6 bases from V and 6 from J, leaving 15 bases between them. The CDR3 extends over 13 amino acids. Germline CDR1 and CDR2: MNHNS and SASEGT.

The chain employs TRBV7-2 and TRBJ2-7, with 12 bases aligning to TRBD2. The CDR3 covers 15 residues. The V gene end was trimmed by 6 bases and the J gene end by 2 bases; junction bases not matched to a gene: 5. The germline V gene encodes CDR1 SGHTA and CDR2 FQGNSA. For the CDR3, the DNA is TGTGCCAGCAGTACGACTAGCGGGAGTACCTACGAGCAGTACTTC. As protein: CASSTTSGSTYEQYF.

The CDR3 spells CASTLGLPGNEQYF. For the CDR3, the DNA is TGTGCCAGCACCCTGGGACTCCCCGGGAACGAGCAGTACTTC. The rearrangement uses TRBV6-1 and TRBJ2-7; D perhaps matches TRBD2 (6 bases). Germline-derived CDR1 and CDR2 are MNHNS and SASEGT. With 7 bases removed from V and 5 bases from J, the gap between germline ends came to 18 bases. The CDR3 covers 14 residues.

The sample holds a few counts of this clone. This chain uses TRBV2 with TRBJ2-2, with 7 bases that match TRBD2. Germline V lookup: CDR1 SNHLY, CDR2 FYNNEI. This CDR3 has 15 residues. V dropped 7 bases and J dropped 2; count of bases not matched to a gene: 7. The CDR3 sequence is CASMDGLVNTGELFF. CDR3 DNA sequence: TGTGCCAGCATGGACGGACTAGTCAACACCGGGGAGCTGTTTTTT.

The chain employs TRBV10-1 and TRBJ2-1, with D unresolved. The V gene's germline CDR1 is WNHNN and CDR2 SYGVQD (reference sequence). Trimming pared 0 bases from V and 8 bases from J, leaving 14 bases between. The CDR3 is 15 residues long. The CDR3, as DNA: TGCGCCAGCAGTGAGTCGATACCTGCACGGGATGAGCAGTTCTTC. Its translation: CASSESIPARDEQFF.